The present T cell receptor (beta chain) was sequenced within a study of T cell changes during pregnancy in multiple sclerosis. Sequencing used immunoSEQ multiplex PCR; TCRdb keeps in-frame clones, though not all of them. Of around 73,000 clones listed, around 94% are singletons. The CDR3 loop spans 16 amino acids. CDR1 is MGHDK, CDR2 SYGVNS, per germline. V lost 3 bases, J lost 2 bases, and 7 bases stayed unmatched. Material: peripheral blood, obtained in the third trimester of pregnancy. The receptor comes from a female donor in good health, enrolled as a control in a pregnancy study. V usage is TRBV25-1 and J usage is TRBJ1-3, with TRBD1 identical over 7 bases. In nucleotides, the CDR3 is TGTGCCAGCAGTGATCGTGACAGGGACCCTGGAAACACCATATATTTT. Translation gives CASSDRDRDPGNTIYF. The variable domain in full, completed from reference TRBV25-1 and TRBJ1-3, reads EADIYQTPRYLVIGTGKKITLECSQTMGHDKMYWYQQDPGMELHLIHYSYGVNSTEKGDLSSESTVSRIRTEHFPLTLESARPSHTSQYLCASSDRDRDPGNTIYFGEGSWLTVV.